These 7 T cell receptor beta chains originate from one sample sequenced in a study of Ad26.COV2.S vaccination and SARS-CoV-2 variants. Assay used: immunoSEQ multiplex PCR; TCRdb lists only in-frame clones, some missing. This sample yields under 550,000 clones, of which 88% are seen a single time; less than 4.5% belongs to the top ten. Sample treatment: roughly 18 received Ad26.COV2.S at low or high dose, single or two shots; a few received placebo; per-sample allocation not given. Following the first vaccine or placebo injection, samples were taken on day 63. Sequenced material: peripheral blood, taken in a trial of Ad26.COV2.S vaccine versus placebo. These receptors all stem from a person between 18 and 65 years old who received the Ad26.COV2.S COVID-19 vaccine or a placebo.

The V call is TRBV28, the J call TRBJ2-7; 11 nucleotides align to TRBD2. Germline-derived CDR1 and CDR2 are MDHEN and SYDVKM. This CDR3 has 15 amino acids. V gave up 6 bases and J gave up 3 bases; unmatched junction bases: 7. The CDR3 loop is CASSQLAGVIYEQYF. Here the CDR3 DNA reads TGTGCCAGCAGCCAACTAGCGGGGGTGATCTACGAGCAGTACTTC.

DNA for the CDR3: TGTGCCAGCAGCTTGGCGGTTAGCGGGGGCAATGAGCAGTTCTTC. Translated: CASSLAVSGGNEQFF. The chain uses TRBV5-8 and TRBJ2-1; the match to TRBD2 covers 9 bases. Trimming took 0 bases from V and 6 from J; bases not matched to a gene: 4. The CDR3 runs 15 residues. Germline loops: CDR1 SGHTS, CDR2 YDEGEE.

The V call is TRBV2, the J call TRBJ2-3; tentative D call: TRBD1 (7 bases). This CDR3 has 16 amino acids. Germline V gene data show CDR1 as SNHLY and CDR2 as FYNNEI. Trimming took off 4 bases at V and 1 base at J, with 15 bases between the two ends. In nucleotides, the CDR3 is TGTGCCAGCAGTGTCTCTGGCAGGGGGGGCACAGATACGCAGTATTTT. It encodes CASSVSGRGGTDTQYF.

This sequence joins TRBV10-2 and TRBJ2-7; no reliable D call. V was cut by 6 bases and J by 4 bases, with 13 bases left in between. The germline CDR1 and CDR2 sequences are WSHSY and SAAADI. This CDR3 contains 13 residues. CDR3 protein: CASRLDGLYEQYF. The CDR3 region has the DNA TGCGCCAGCAGACTGGACGGATTATACGAGCAGTACTTC.

This rearrangement joins TRBV5-6 to TRBJ2-2; tentatively, D is TRBD2 (5 bases). V was clipped by 6 bases and J by 6 bases, with 15 bases between them. Germline CDR1 reads SGHDT; CDR2 reads YYEEEE. The CDR3 length is 14 residues. CDR3 nucleotide sequence: TGTGCCAGCACCCTGCGAGGGTACGCCGGGGAGCTGTTTTTT. Translation: CASTLRGYAGELFF. Looking up the rest from reference TRBV5-6 and TRBJ2-2 gives the full variable domain: DAGVTQSPTHLIKTRGQQVTLRCSPKSGHDTVSWYQQALGQGPQFIFQYYEEEERQRGNFPDRFSGHQFPNYSSELNVNALLLGDSALYLCASTLRGYAGELFFGEGSRLTVL.

The chain is built from TRBV6-5 and TRBJ2-2; 7 nucleotides match TRBD2. Germline CDR1 is MNHEY and CDR2 is SVGAGI. The CDR3 is made up of 14 amino acids. J lost 3 bases, V lost 6 bases, and 4 bases had no gene match. This CDR3 is CASSWAGDTGELFF. CDR3 in DNA: TGTGCCAGCAGCTGGGCGGGGGACACCGGGGAGCTGTTTTTT.

The chain is built from TRBV27 and TRBJ2-1, with D possibly called TRBD1 or TRBD2 (6 bases each). From germline, CDR1 is MNHEY and CDR2 SMNVEV (reference sequence). Deletions cut 6 bases from V and 2 bases from J, with 14 bases between. This CDR3 region has 15 residues. The DNA for the CDR3 is TGTGCCAGCAGCTCCCGGAGGGGGACCTACAATGAGCAGTTCTTC. Protein product: CASSSRRGTYNEQFF.